These 5 T cell receptor beta chains were sequenced from one sample in a study of molecular identifiers for immune sequencing clone quantification. MiXCR, applied by TCRdb to the PCR reads, yields one record per CDR3 protein. The top ten clones hold about 0.8% of a sample with roughly 630,000 distinct CDR3 sequences, 25% of them seen once. Material: naive CD8+ T cells from blood, with Jurkat cell RNA spiked in. Specified subset: FACS-sorted CD8+CD4-CCR7+CD45RA+ naive T cells. The receptors derive from a human donor in good health. Some libraries in this study had Jurkat cell RNA spiked in.

With regard to this clonotype: The CDR3 carries no conserved terminal phenylalanine or tryptophan, so it likely arises from a read error. The chain couples TRBV27 to TRBJ2-6; the D is unclear. V shed 2 bases and J shed 1 base, with 12 bases lying between them. This CDR3 contains 17 residues. The germline V gene has CDR1 MNHEY and CDR2 SMNVEV (reference sequence). The CDR3 loop reads CASSLAGPESGANVLTC. The CDR3 DNA sequence: TGTGCCAGCAGTTTAGCAGGTCCAGAGTCTGGGGCCAACGTCCTGACTTGC.

The chain carries TRBV20-1 and TRBJ2-7; TRBD1 aligns across 8 bases. Germline V lookup: CDR1 DFQATT, CDR2 SNEGSKA (reference sequence). The CDR3 spans 12 residues. After removal of 6 bases from V and 7 bases from J, the junction contained 8 bases not matched to a gene. The CDR3 DNA is TGCAGTGCCGATGGACAGGGTTGGGAGCAGTACTTC. This encodes CSADGQGWEQYF.

As concerns this clonotype: A read error is possible here, since a much larger clone lies one base away. The chain uses TRBV2 and TRBJ2-3, with 8 bases lining up with TRBD2. From germline, CDR1 is SNHLY and CDR2 FYNNEI. There are 16 residues in the CDR3. In DNA form, the CDR3 reads TGTGCCAGCAGTGCTCTGGGAGCGGGGGTGGCAGATACGCGGTATTTT. It specifies CASSALGAGVADTRYF.

This clonotype came up a few times. This sequence may be a read error, since a much larger clone differs from it by one base. The V and J genes are TRBV7-9 and TRBJ2-7; D unresolved. The CDR3 is 12 amino acids. Germline CDR1 and CDR2: SEHNR and FQNEAQ (reference sequence). Trimming removed 5 bases from V and 6 bases from J, with 11 bases in between. This CDR3 is CASSKGRGEQYF. DNA for the CDR3: TGTGCCAGCAGCAAAGGCAGAGGCGAGCAGTACTTC.

Many counts were recorded for this clonotype. This chain uses TRBV13 with TRBJ2-4; D ambiguous. CDR1 is PRHDT and CDR2 is FYEKMQ in the germline V gene (reference sequence). Trimming stripped 5 bases from V and 3 bases from J, with 11 bases between. CDR3 length equals 14 residues. CDR3: CASSADWDKNIQYF. The CDR3 DNA is TGTGCCAGCAGCGCTGACTGGGACAAAAACATTCAGTACTTC.